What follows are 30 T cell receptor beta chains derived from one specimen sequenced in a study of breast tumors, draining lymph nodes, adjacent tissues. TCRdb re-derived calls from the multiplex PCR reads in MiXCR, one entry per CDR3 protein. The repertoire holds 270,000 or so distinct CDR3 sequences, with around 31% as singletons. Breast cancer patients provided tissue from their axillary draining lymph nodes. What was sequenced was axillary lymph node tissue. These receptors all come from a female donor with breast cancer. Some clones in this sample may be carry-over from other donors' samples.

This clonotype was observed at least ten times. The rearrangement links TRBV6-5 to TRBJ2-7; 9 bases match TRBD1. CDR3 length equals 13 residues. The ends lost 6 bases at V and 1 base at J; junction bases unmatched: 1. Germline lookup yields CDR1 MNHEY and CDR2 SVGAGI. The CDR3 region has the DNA TGTGCCAGCAGGGGACAGGGTTCCTACGAGCAGTACTTC. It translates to CASRGQGSYEQYF.

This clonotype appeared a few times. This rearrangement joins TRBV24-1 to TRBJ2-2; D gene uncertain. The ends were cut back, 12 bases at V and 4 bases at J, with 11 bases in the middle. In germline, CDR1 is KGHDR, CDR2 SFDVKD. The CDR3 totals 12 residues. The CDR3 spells CAAEALTGELFF. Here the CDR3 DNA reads TGTGCCGCCGAGGCGCTCACCGGGGAGCTGTTTTTT.

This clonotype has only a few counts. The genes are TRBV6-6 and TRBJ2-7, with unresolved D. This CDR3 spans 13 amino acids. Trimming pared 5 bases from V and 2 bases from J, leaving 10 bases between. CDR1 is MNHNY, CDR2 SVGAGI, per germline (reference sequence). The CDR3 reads CASSADYPYEQYF. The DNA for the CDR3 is TGTGCCAGCAGTGCAGATTATCCCTACGAGCAGTACTTC.

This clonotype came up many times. In DNA, the CDR3 is TGTGCCAGCAGCGTATGGGGGACAGGTAGTGGCTACACCTTC. Its translation: CASSVWGTGSGYTF. This chain joins TRBV9 and TRBJ1-2, with TRBD1 identical over 8 bases. This CDR3 has 14 residues. V was pared by 1 base and J by 7 bases, with 6 bases of the junction left unmatched. CDR1 and CDR2 (germline): SGDLS, YYNGEE.

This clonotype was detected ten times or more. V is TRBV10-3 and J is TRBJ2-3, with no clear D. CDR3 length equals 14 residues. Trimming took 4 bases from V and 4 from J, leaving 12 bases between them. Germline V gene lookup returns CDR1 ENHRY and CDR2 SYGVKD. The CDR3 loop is CAISVDSGADTQYF. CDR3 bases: TGTGCCATCAGTGTCGATTCGGGTGCAGATACGCAGTATTTT.

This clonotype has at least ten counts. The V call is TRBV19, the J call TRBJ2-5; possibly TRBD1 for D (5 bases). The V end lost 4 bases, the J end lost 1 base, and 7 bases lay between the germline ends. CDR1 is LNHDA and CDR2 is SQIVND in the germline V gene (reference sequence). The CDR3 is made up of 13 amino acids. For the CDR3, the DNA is TGTGCCAGTAGTAAGACAGCCCAAGAGACCCAGTACTTC. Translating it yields CASSKTAQETQYF.

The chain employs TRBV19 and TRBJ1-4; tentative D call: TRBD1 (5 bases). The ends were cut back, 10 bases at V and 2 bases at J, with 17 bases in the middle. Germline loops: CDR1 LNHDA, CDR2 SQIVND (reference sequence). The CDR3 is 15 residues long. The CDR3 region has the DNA TGTGCCACCTCCAGGGAGCGAACTACTAATGAAAAACTGTTTTTT. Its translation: CATSRERTTNEKLFF.

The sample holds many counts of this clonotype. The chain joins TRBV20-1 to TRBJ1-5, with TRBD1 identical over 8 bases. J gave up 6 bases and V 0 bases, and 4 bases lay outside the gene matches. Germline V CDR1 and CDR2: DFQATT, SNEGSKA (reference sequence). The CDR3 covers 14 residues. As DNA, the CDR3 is TGCAGTGCTAGAGATACAGGGGGGGCTCAGCCCCAGCATTTT. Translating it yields CSARDTGGAQPQHF.

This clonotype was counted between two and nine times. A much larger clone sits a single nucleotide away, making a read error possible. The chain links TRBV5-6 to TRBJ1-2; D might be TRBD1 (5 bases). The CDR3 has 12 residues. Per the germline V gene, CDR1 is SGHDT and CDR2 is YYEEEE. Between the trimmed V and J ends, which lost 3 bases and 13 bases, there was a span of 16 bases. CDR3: CASSWGTVGTTF. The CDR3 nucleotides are TGTGCCAGCAGCTGGGGGACGGTGGGAACCACCTTC.

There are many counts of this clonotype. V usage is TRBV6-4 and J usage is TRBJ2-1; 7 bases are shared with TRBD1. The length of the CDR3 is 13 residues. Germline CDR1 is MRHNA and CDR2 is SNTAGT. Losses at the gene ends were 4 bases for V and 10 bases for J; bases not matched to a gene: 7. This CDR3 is CASSARQGGEQFF. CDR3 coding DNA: TGTGCCAGCAGTGCAAGACAGGGCGGGGAGCAGTTCTTC.

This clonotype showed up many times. CDR3 in DNA: TGTGCCAGCAGGCCTACGGGACAGGGTGCGACCCAGTACTTC. This codes for CASRPTGQGATQYF. The chain employs TRBV2 and TRBJ2-5, with 9 bases identical to TRBD1. Per germline, CDR1 SNHLY and CDR2 FYNNEI. After removal of 6 bases from V and 7 bases from J, the junction contained 9 bases not matched to a gene. This CDR3 is built from 14 residues.

CDR3 DNA: TGTGCCAGCAGTTTAAGATCCCTAGCGGGAGGGGCCGGGGAGCTGTTTTTT. It codes for CASSLRSLAGGAGELFF. This chain uses TRBV12-3 or TRBV12-4 with TRBJ2-2; 12 bases line up with TRBD2. The CDR3 is made up of 17 amino acids. Unmatched junction bases numbered 7, after V lost 2 bases and J lost 6 bases.

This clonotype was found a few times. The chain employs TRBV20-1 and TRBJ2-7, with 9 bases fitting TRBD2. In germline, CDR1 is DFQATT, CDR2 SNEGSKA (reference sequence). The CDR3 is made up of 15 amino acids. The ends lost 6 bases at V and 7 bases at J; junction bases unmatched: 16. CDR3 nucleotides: TGCAGTGCGATCAACTTAGCGGGAGTGGCTGGTGAGCAGTACTTC. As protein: CSAINLAGVAGEQYF.

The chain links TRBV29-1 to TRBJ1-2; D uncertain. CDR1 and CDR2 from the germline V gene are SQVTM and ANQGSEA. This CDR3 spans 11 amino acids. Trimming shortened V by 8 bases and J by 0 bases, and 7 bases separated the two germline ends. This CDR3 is CSLCANYGYTF. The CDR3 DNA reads TGCAGCTTATGTGCTAACTATGGCTACACCTTC.

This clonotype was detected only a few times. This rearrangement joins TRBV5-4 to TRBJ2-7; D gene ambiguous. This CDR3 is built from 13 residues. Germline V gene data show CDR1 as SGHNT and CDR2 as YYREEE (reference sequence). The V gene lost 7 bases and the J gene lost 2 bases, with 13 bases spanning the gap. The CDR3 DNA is TGTGCCAGCGGCCGTCCCATGGCCTACGAGCAGTACTTC. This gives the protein CASGRPMAYEQYF.

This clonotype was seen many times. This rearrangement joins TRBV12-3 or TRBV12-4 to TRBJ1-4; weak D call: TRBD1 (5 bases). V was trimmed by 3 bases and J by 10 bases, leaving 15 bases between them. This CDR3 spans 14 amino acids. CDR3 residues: CASSLAGLYPKLFF. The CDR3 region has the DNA TGTGCCAGCAGTTTGGCAGGGTTGTACCCAAAACTGTTTTTT.

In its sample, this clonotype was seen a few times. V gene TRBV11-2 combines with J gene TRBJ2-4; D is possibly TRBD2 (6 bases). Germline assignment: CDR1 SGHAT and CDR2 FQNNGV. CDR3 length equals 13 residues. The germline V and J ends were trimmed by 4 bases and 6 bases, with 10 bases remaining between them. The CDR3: CASSSAGGNIQYF. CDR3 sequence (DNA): TGTGCCAGCAGCTCCGCCGGGGGAAACATTCAGTACTTC. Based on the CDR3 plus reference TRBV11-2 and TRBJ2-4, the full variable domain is EAGVAQSPRYKIIEKRQSVAFWCNPISGHATLYWYQQILGQGPKLLIQFQNNGVVDDSQLPKDRFSAERLKGVDSTLKIQPAKLEDSAVYLCASSSAGGNIQYFGAGTRLSVL.

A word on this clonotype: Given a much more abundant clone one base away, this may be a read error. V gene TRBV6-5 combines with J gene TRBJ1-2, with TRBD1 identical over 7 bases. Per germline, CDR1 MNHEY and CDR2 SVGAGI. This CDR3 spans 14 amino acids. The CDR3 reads CASSQDRSNYDYTF. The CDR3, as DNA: TGTGCCAGCAGTCAGGACAGGAGCAATTATGACTACACCTTC.

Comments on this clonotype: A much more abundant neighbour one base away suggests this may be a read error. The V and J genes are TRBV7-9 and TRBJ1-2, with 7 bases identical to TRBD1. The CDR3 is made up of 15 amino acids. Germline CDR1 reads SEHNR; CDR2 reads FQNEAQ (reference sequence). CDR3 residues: CASSLNRGVSYGYPF. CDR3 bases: TGTGCCAGCAGCTTGAACAGGGGCGTTTCGTATGGCTACCCCTTC.

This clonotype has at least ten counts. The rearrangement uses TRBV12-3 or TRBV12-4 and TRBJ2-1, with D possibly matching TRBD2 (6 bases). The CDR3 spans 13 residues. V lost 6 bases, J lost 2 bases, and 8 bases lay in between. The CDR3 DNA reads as TGTGCCAGCAGCTCTAGCGCCTACAATGAGCAGTTCTTC. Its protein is CASSSSAYNEQFF.

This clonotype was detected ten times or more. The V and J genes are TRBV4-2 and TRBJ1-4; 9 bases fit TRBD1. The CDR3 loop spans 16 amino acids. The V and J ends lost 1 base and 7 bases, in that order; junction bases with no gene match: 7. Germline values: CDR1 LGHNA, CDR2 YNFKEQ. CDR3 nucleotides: TGTGCCAGCAGCCAAGCCGGGGGACAGGGTAGTGAAAAACTGTTTTTT. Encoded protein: CASSQAGGQGSEKLFF.

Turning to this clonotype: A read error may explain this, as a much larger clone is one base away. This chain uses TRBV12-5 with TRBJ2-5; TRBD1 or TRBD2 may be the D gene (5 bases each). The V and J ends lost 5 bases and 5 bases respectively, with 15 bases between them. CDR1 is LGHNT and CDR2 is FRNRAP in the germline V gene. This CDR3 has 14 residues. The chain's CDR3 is CASGPRPGDETQYF. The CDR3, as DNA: TGTGCTAGTGGTCCCAGGCCCGGGGACGAGACCCAGTACTTC.

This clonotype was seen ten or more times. CDR3 bases: TGTGCCAGTAAGGCGGGAGGACAGCCCGCAACAGATACGCAGTATTTT. Its translation is CASKAGGQPATDTQYF. V is TRBV19 and J is TRBJ2-3, with 8 positions matching TRBD2. The junction had 12 bases not matched to a gene; V was cut back by 7 bases and J by 3 bases. From germline, CDR1 is LNHDA and CDR2 SQIVND (reference sequence). There are 16 residues in the CDR3.

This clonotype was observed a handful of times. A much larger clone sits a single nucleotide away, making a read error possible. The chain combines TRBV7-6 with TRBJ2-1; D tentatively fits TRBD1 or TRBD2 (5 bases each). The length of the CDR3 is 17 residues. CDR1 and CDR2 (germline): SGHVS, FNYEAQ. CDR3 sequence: CASSLRGPGYYYNQQFF. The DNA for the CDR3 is TGTGCCAGCAGCTTAAGGGGTCCGGGGTACTACTACAATCAGCAGTTCTTC.

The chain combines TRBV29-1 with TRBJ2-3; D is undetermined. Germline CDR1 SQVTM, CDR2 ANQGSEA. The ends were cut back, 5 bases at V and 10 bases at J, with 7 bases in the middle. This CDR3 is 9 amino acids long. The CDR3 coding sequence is TGCAGCGTTTTCGATGCGCAGTATTTT. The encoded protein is CSVFDAQYF.

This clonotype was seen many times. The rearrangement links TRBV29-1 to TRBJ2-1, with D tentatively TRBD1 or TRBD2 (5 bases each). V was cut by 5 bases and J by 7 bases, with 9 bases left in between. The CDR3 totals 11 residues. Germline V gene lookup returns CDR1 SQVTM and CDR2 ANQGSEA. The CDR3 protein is CSVYGTNEQFF. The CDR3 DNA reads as TGCAGCGTTTACGGGACGAATGAGCAGTTCTTC.

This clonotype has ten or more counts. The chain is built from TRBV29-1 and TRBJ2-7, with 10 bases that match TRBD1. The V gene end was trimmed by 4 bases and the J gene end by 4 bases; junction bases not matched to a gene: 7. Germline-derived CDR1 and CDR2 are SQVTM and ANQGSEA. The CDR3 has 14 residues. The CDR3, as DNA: TGCAGCGTTGCTGGGGGGACAGGGGATTACGAGCAGTACTTC. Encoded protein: CSVAGGTGDYEQYF.

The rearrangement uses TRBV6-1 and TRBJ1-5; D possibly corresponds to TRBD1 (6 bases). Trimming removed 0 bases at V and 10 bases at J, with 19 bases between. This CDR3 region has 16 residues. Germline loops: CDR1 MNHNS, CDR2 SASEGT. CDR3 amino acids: CASSEATGPYYGPQHF. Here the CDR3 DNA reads TGTGCCAGCAGTGAAGCGACAGGACCTTATTATGGTCCCCAGCATTTT.

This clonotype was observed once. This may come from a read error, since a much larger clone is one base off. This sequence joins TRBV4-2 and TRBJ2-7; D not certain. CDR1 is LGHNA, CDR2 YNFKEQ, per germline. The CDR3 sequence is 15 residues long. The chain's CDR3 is CASSQDEERSCEQYF. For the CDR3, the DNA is TGTGCCAGCAGCCAAGATGAGGAGCGCTCCTGCGAGCAGTACTTC.

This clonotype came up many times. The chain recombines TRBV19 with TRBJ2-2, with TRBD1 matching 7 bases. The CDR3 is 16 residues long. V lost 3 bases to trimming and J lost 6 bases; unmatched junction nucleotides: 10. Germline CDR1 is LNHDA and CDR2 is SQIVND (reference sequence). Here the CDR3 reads CASSMDRPFGAGELFF. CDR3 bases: TGTGCCAGTAGTATGGACAGGCCCTTCGGGGCCGGGGAGCTGTTTTTT.